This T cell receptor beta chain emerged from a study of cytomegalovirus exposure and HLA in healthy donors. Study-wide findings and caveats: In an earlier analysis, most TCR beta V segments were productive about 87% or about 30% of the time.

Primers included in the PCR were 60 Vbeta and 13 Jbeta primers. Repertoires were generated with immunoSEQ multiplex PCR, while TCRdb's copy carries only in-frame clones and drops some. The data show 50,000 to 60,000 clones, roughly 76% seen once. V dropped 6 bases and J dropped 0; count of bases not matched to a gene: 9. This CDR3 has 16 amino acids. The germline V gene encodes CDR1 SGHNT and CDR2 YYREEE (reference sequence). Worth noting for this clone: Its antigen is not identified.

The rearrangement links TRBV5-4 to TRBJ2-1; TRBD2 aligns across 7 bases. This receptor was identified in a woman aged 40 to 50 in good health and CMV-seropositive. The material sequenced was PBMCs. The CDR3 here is CASTKAGPSSYNEQFF. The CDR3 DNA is TGTGCCAGCACCAAAGCGGGGCCCAGCTCCTACAATGAGCAGTTCTTC.